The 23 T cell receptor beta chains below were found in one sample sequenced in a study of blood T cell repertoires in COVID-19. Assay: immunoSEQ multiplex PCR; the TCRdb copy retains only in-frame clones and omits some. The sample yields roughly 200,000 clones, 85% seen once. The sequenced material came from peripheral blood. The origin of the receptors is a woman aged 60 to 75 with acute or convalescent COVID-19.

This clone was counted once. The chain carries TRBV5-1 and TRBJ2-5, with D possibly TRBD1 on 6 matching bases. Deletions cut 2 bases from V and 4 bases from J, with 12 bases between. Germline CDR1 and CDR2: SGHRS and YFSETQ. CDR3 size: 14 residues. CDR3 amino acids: CASSFEWGLETQYF. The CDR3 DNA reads TGCGCCAGCAGCTTCGAGTGGGGGCTAGAGACCCAGTACTTC.

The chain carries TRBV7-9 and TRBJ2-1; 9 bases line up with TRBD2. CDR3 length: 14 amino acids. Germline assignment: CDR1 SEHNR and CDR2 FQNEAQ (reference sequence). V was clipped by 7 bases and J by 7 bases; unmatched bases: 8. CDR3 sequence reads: CASIEGLATNEQFF. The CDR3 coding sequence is TGTGCCAGCATCGAGGGACTAGCAACTAATGAGCAGTTCTTC.

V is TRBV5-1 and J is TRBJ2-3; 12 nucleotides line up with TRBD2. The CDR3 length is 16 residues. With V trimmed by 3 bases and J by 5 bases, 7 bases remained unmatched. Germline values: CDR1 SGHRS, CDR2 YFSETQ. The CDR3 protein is CASSWQTSGSGDTQYF. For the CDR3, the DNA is TGCGCCAGCAGCTGGCAGACTAGCGGGAGTGGAGATACGCAGTATTTT.

The CDR3 here is CASSRSGTGGHYGYTF. Written as DNA, the CDR3 is TGTGCCAGCAGTCGCTCCGGGACAGGGGGTCACTATGGCTACACCTTC. V gene TRBV6-6 combines with J gene TRBJ1-2, with 11 bases matching TRBD1. V trimming: 5 bases; J trimming: 3 bases; junction bases outside the gene matches: 8. This CDR3 is built from 16 residues. The germline V gene encodes CDR1 MNHNY and CDR2 SVGAGI (reference sequence).

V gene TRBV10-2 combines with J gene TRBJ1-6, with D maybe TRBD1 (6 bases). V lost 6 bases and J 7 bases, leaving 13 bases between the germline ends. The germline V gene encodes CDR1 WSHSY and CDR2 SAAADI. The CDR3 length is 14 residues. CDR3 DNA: TGCGCCAGCAGCACAACAGGGTCCAATTCACCCCTCCACTTT. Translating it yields CASSTTGSNSPLHF.

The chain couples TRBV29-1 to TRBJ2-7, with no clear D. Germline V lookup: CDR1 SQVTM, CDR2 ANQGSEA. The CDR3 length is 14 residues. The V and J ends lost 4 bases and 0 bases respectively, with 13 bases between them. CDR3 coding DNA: TGCAGCGTTGGCGGCTCGCCAAGCTCCTACGAGCAGTACTTC. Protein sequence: CSVGGSPSSYEQYF.

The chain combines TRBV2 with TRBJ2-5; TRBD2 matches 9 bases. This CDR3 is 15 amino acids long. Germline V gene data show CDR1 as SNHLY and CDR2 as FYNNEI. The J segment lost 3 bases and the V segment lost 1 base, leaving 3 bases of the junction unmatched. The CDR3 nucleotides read TGTGCCAGCAGTGAAGGACAGCGGGAGGAAGAGACCCAGTACTTC. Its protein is CASSEGQREEETQYF.

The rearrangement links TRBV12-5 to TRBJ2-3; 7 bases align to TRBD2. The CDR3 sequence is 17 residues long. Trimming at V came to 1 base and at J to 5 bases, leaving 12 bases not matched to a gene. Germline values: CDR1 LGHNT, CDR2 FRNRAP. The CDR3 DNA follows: TGTGCTAGTGGTTTGGGGGGATCTAGCGGAGAGGGAGATACGCAGTATTTT. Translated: CASGLGGSSGEGDTQYF.

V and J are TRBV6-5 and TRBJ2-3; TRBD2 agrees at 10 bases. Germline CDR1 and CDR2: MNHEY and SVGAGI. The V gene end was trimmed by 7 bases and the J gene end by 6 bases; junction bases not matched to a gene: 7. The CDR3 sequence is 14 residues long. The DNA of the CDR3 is TGTGCCAGCACCGTAGCGGGAGGAGGTGATACGCAGTATTTT. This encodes CASTVAGGGDTQYF.

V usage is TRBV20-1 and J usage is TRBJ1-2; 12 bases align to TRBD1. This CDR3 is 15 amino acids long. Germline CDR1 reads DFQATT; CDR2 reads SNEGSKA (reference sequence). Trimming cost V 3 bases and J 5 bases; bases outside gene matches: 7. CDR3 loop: CSASAGTGGLYGYTF. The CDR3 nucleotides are TGCAGTGCTAGTGCCGGGACAGGGGGCTTGTATGGCTACACCTTC.

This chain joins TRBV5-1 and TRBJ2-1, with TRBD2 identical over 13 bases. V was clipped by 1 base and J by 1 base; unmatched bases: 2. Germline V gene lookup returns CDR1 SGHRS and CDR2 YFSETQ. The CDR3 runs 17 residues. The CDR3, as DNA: TGCGCCAGCAGCTTGCGACTAGCGGGAGGTTCCTACAATGAGCAGTTCTTC. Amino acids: CASSLRLAGGSYNEQFF.

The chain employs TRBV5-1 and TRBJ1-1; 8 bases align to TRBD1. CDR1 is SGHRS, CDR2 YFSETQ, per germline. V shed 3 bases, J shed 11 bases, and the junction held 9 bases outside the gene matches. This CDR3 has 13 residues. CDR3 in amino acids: CASSSGTGRVAFF. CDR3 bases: TGCGCCAGCAGCTCGGGGACAGGCCGAGTGGCTTTCTTT.

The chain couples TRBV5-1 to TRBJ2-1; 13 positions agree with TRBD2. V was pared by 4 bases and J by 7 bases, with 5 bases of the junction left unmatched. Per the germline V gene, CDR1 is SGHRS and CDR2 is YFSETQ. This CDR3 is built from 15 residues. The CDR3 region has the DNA TGCGCCAGCAGCGGAGGGACTAGCGGGAATAATGAGCAGTTCTTC. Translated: CASSGGTSGNNEQFF.

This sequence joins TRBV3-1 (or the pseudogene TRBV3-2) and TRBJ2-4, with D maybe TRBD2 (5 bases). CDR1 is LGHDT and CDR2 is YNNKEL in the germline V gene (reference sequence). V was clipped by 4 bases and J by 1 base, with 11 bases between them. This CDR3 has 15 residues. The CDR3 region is CASSRTLRAKNIQYF. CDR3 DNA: TGTGCCAGCAGCCGGACTCTGAGGGCCAAAAACATTCAGTACTTC.

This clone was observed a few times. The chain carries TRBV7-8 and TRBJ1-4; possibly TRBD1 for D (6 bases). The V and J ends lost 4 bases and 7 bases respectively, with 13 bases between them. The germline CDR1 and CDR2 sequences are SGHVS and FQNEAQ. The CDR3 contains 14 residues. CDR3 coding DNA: TGTGCCAGCAGCTCCCAAGGGGGTAGTGAAAAACTGTTTTTT. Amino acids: CASSSQGGSEKLFF.

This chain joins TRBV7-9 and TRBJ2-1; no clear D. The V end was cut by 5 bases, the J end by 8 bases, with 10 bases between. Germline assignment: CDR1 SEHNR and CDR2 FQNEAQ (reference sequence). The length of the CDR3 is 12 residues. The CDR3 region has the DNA TGTGCCAGCAGCATTAGAGGCGATGAGCAGTTCTTC. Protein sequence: CASSIRGDEQFF. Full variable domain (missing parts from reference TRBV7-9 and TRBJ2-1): DTGVSQNPRHKITKRGQNVTFRCDPISEHNRLYWYRQTLGQGPEFLTYFQNEAQLEKSRLLSDRFSAERPKGSFSTLEIQRTEQGDSAMYLCASSIRGDEQFFGPGTRLTVL.

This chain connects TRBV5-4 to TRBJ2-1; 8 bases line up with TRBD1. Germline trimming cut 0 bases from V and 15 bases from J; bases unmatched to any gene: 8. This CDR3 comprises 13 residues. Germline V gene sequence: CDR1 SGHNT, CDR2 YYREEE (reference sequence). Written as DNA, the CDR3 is TGTGCCAGCAGCTTGGCCGGGACAGGACATAGGTTCTTC. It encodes CASSLAGTGHRFF. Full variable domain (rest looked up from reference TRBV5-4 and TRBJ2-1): ETGVTQSPTHLIKTRGQQVTLRCSSQSGHNTVSWYQQALGQGPQFIFQYYREEENGRGNFPPRFSGLQFPNYSSELNVNALELDDSALYLCASSLAGTGHRFFGPGTRLTVL.

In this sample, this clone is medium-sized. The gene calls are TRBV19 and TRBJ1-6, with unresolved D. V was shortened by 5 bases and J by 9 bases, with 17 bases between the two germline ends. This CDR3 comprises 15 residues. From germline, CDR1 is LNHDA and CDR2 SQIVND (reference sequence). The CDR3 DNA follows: TGTGCCAGTAGTCACCACGAGGGTCGGGGTTCACCCCTCCACTTT. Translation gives CASSHHEGRGSPLHF.

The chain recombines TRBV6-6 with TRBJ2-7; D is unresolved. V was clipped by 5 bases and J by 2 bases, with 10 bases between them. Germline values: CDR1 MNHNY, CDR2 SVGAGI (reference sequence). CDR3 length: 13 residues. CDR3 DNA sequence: TGTGCCAGCAGTAAACAGAGTGCCTACGAGCAGTACGTC. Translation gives CASSKQSAYEQYV.

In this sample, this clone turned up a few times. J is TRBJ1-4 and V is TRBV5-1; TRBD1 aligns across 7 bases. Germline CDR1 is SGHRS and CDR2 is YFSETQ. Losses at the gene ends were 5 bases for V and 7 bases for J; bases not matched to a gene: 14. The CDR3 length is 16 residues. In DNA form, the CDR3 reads TGCGCCAGCAGTTACTCCGGGACAGTGAGGAGTGAAAAACTGTTTTTT. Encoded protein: CASSYSGTVRSEKLFF.

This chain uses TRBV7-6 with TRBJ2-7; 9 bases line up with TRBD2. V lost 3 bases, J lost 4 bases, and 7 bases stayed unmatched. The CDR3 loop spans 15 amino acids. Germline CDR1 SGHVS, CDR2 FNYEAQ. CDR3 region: CASSFDPSGKYEQYF. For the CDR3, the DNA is TGTGCCAGCAGCTTCGATCCTAGCGGGAAATACGAGCAGTACTTC. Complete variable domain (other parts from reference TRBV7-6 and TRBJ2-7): GAGVSQSPRYKVTKRGQDVALRCDPISGHVSLYWYRQALGQGPEFLTYFNYEAQQDKSGLPNDRFSAERPEGSISTLTIQRTEQRDSAMYRCASSFDPSGKYEQYFGPGTRLTVT.

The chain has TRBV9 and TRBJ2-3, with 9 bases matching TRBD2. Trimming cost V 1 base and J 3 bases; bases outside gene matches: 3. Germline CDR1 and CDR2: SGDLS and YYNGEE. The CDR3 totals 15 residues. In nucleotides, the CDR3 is TGTGCCAGCAGCGTAAGAAGCGGGAGGACAGATACGCAGTATTTT. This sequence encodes CASSVRSGRTDTQYF.

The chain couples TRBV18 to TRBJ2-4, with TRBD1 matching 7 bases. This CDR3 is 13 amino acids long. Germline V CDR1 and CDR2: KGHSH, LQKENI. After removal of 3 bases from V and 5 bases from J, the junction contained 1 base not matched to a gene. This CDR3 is CASSPQGENIQYF. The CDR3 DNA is TGTGCCAGCTCACCCCAGGGGGAAAACATTCAGTACTTC.